This T cell receptor beta chain appears in the sequencing data of a study of radiotherapy plus CTLA-4 blockade in lung cancer. Clones were read by immunoSEQ multiplex PCR, and TCRdb kept only the in-frame ones, dropping some. The data hold 48,000 or so clones, with 84% observed a single time. About this clone: Its antigen is not identified.

The V gene end was trimmed by 2 bases and the J gene end by 7 bases; junction bases not matched to a gene: 7. This CDR3 has 14 residues. Germline values: CDR1 SGHTA, CDR2 FQGNSA. Study conclusions and caveats: Alongside interferon-beta, early blood T cell clone dynamics were reportedly the best predictor of response.

The sample here was peripheral blood, taken from a patient treated with radiotherapy plus ipilimumab. The chain uses TRBV7-2 and TRBJ2-7, with TRBD1 identical over 8 bases. The clonotype originates from a human donor with non-small cell lung cancer whose response to radiotherapy plus ipilimumab could not be evaluated. The CDR3 loop is CASSLPQGAWEQYF. The CDR3 nucleotides read TGTGCCAGCAGCTTACCCCAGGGGGCCTGGGAGCAGTACTTC. Combining the CDR3 with reference TRBV7-2 and TRBJ2-7 gives the whole variable domain GAGVSQSPSNKVTEKGKDVELRCDPISGHTALYWYRQSLGQGLEFLIYFQGNSAPDKSGLPSDRFSAERTGGSVSTLTIQRTQQEDSAVYLCASSLPQGAWEQYFGPGTRLTVT.